This T cell receptor beta chain was obtained from a study of blood T cell repertoires in COVID-19. Sequencing used immunoSEQ multiplex PCR; TCRdb keeps in-frame clones, though not all of them. The table shows about 90,000 clones, with approximately 87% occurring only once. This clone is a singleton in its sample. CDR1 is SGHRS, CDR2 YFSETQ, per germline. Trimming removed 4 bases from V and 6 bases from J, with 13 bases in between. This CDR3 contains 13 residues. Sequencing was done on a sample of peripheral blood. This receptor was obtained from a human donor in a cohort sampled during active COVID-19. This chain joins TRBV5-1 and TRBJ1-1; D not certain. CDR3 in amino acids: CASSENLSAEAFF. CDR3 DNA sequence: TGCGCCAGCAGCGAAAACCTAAGCGCTGAAGCTTTCTTT. Complete variable domain (other parts from reference TRBV5-1 and TRBJ1-1): KAGVTQTPRYLIKTRGQQVTLSCSPISGHRSVSWYQQTPGQGLQFLFEYFSETQRNKGNFPGRFSGRQFSNSRSEMNVSTLELGDSALYLCASSENLSAEAFFGQGTRLTVV.